This T cell receptor beta chain was found in a study of T cell responses to AZD1222 COVID-19 vaccine. As to this clone: No antigen is known for it.

The method was immunoSEQ multiplex PCR; TCRdb's version includes in-frame clones alone and lacks a portion of them. Of some 150,000 clones in the sample, 90% were seen once. The CDR3 runs to 14 residues. In germline, CDR1 is MDHEN, CDR2 SYDVKM. V shed 7 bases and J shed 4 bases, with 16 bases lying between them. Study observations and caveats: Repertoires were collected only later (after the peak T cell response had occurred).

V usage is TRBV28 and J usage is TRBJ1-2; no clear D gene. The clonotype comes from an adult in good health. The material sequenced was peripheral blood, taken on day 0 of AZD1222 vaccination. The CDR3 protein is CASTQWENLYGYTF. As DNA, the CDR3 is TGTGCCAGCACTCAATGGGAGAATCTCTATGGCTACACCTTC.